One sample yielded the 13 T cell receptor beta chains listed below, sequenced in a study of blood T cell repertoires in COVID-19. Method: immunoSEQ multiplex PCR; TCRdb's copy keeps in-frame clones and lacks some. The table shows more than 350,000 clones, with 80% to 90% occurring only once. The sample taken for sequencing was PBMCs or T cells enriched from blood (not recorded which). These receptors all stem from a man between 18 and 35 years old who had recovered from COVID-19.

The chain links TRBV27 to TRBJ1-2; 7 bases match TRBD1. Germline CDR1 MNHEY, CDR2 SMNVEV (reference sequence). CDR3 size: 15 residues. With 5 bases clipped from V and 1 base from J, the junction kept 7 bases outside the gene matches. The CDR3 protein is CASSVEGANNYGYTF. For the CDR3, the DNA is TGTGCCAGCAGTGTAGAGGGGGCGAATAACTATGGCTACACCTTC.

In the case of this clone: Different DNA sequences within this sample yield the same CDR3. V usage is TRBV5-1 and J usage is TRBJ2-2; a possible D gene is TRBD1 (5 bases). Germline-derived CDR1 and CDR2 are SGHRS and YFSETQ. Trimming took 4 bases from V and 4 from J, leaving 11 bases between them. The length of the CDR3 is 14 residues. The CDR3 protein is CASSLDGATGELFF. In DNA, the CDR3 is TGCGCCAGCAGCCTTGATGGGGCCACCGGGGAGCTGTTTTTT.

This chain links TRBV20-1 with TRBJ1-3; D is uncertain. The CDR3 spans 11 residues. Germline V gene sequence: CDR1 DFQATT, CDR2 SNEGSKA (reference sequence). Trimming removed 1 base from V and 8 bases from J, with 6 bases in between. This CDR3 is CSARVADTIYF. The CDR3 coding sequence is TGCAGTGCTAGAGTAGCGGACACCATATATTTT.

This clone was seen a handful of times. The chain recombines TRBV7-2 with TRBJ1-2; 10 positions match TRBD1. The CDR3 is 14 amino acids. V was clipped by 6 bases and J by 7 bases; unmatched bases: 8. Germline CDR1 and CDR2: SGHTA and FQGNSA. The CDR3 DNA follows: TGTGCCAGCAGATTAATCGACAGGGGGCGTGGCTACACCTTC. Translation: CASRLIDRGRGYTF. Full variable domain (outside the CDR3, taken from reference TRBV7-2 and TRBJ1-2): GAGVSQSPSNKVTEKGKDVELRCDPISGHTALYWYRQSLGQGLEFLIYFQGNSAPDKSGLPSDRFSAERTGGSVSTLTIQRTQQEDSAVYLCASRLIDRGRGYTFGSGTRLTVV.

V gene TRBV20-1 combines with J gene TRBJ1-3, with D hard to call. The CDR3 extends over 18 amino acids. Germline loops: CDR1 DFQATT, CDR2 SNEGSKA (reference sequence). The V and J ends lost 3 bases and 0 bases respectively, with 21 bases between them. CDR3 DNA: TGCAGTGCTAGTAGGCCGGGTTTATATAGCTTCTCTGGAAACACCATATATTTT. This encodes CSASRPGLYSFSGNTIYF.

The chain uses TRBV27 and TRBJ1-4; D may be TRBD1 (6 bases). This CDR3 is built from 15 residues. V was pared by 3 bases and J by 5 bases, with 13 bases between. CDR1 is MNHEY, CDR2 SMNVEV, per germline (reference sequence). The CDR3 DNA is TGTGCCAGCAGTTTCAGATGGGACACGAATGAAAAACTGTTTTTT. Translating gives CASSFRWDTNEKLFF.

The V call is TRBV2, the J call TRBJ1-2; D might be TRBD1 (5 bases). The CDR3 extends over 12 amino acids. The germline gives CDR1 SNHLY, CDR2 FYNNEI. V dropped 4 bases and J dropped 7 bases, with 10 bases sitting between them. Here the CDR3 DNA reads TGTGCCAGCAGTGTTTCAGGGTCTGGCTACACCTTC. It translates to CASSVSGSGYTF.

In its sample, this clone was seen a few times. DNA of the CDR3: TGTGCCAGCAGCCAAGATGAGGGTCGGGGCTACACCTTC. Translated: CASSQDEGRGYTF. This chain links TRBV4-2 with TRBJ1-2, with unresolved D. This CDR3 is 13 amino acids long. Between the trimmed V and J ends, which lost 0 bases and 8 bases, there was a span of 10 bases. Germline assignment: CDR1 LGHNA and CDR2 YNFKEQ.

V and J are TRBV24-1 and TRBJ2-3, with a weak D call TRBD2 (6 bases). The CDR3 has 15 amino acids. CDR1 and CDR2 from the germline V gene are KGHDR and SFDVKD. The V gene lost 2 bases and the J gene lost 2 bases, with 10 bases spanning the gap. As DNA, the CDR3 is TGTGCCACCAGTGATTATCCGGGAGACACAGATACGCAGTATTTT. It yields the protein CATSDYPGDTDTQYF.

This clone turned up a few times. The chain carries TRBV10-3 and TRBJ2-7; 9 bases match TRBD1. This CDR3 has 13 amino acids. Trimming cost V 2 bases and J 4 bases; bases outside gene matches: 0. CDR1 ENHRY and CDR2 SYGVKD come from the germline V gene. CDR3 DNA: TGTGCCATCAGTGAGGGACAGGGGTACGAGCAGTACTTC. Amino acids: CAISEGQGYEQYF.

Here the CDR3 reads CASSVGTREHNQPQHF. The DNA of the CDR3 is TGTGCCAGCAGCGTAGGGACCCGGGAACACAATCAGCCCCAGCATTTT. The chain combines TRBV9 with TRBJ1-5; no reliable D call. Germline values: CDR1 SGDLS, CDR2 YYNGEE. The CDR3 runs 16 residues. V gave up 0 bases and J gave up 3 bases, with 13 bases separating them.

V gene TRBV29-1 combines with J gene TRBJ1-4; possible D gene TRBD1, 5 bases. CDR3 length: 13 amino acids. CDR1 is SQVTM, CDR2 ANQGSEA, per germline. Deletions cut 6 bases from V and 7 bases from J, with 15 bases between. This CDR3 is CSVITGSAEKLFF. CDR3 in DNA: TGCAGCGTCATCACAGGATCTGCTGAAAAACTGTTTTTT.

The J gene is TRBJ2-6, the V gene TRBV3-1 (or the pseudogene TRBV3-2); D not certain. Trimming stripped 0 bases from V and 1 base from J, with 10 bases between. Germline CDR1 is LGHDT and CDR2 is YNNKEL (reference sequence). This CDR3 contains 17 residues. In nucleotides, the CDR3 is TGTGCCAGCAGCCAAGATGATCTCAGTTCTGGGGCCAACGTCCTGACTTTC. This translates into CASSQDDLSSGANVLTF.